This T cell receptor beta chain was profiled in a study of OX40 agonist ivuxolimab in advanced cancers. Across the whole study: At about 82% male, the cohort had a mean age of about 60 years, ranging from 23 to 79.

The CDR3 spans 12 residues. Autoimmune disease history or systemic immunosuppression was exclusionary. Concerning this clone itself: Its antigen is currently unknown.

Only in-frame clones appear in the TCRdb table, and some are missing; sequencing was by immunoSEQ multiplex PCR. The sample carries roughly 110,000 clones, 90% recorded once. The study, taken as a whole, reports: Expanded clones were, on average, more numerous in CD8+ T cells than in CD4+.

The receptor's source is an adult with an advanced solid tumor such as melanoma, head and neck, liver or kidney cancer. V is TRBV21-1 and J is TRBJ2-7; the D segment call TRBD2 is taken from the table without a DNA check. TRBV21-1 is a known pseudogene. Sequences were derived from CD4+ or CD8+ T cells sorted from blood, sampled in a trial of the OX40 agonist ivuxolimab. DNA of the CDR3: TGTGCCCCTGATGGGGGGGACGACGAGCAGTACTTC. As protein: CAPDGGDDEQYF.